A selection of T cell receptor beta chains follows, all from one sample in a study of blood T cell repertoires in COVID-19. Libraries were prepared by immunoSEQ multiplex PCR; TCRdb keeps only in-frame clonotypes and omits some of them. The top ten clones hold nearly 0.55% of a sample with under 200,000 clones, 75% to 95% of them seen once. Source material: peripheral blood. The origin of the receptors is a man aged 45 to 65 with acute or convalescent COVID-19. CDR3s include the opening cysteine and the closing phenylalanine or tryptophan. The D gene is left open where the match is weak. Only some rows state a clone size, as once, few, many or a class for expanded clones.

once	.	TRBJ1-1	TRBV28	CASSLLSVTEAFF	TGTGCCAGCAGTTTACTCAGCGTCACTGAAGCTTTCTTT
.	.	TRBJ1-2	TRBV4-3	CASSTQGYGYTF	TGCGCCAGCAGCACACAGGGCTATGGCTACACCTTC
.	.	TRBJ2-1	TRBV29-1	CSVVSGPYNEQFF	TGCAGCGTTGTCAGTGGTCCCTACAATGAGCAGTTCTTC
.	.	TRBJ2-7	TRBV7-9	CASSSPGYEQYF	TGTGCCAGCAGCTCCCCGGGTTACGAGCAGTACTTC
.	.	TRBJ1-2	TRBV27	CASTPSGGNYGYTF	TGTGCCAGCACCCCTTCCGGCGGAAACTATGGCTACACCTTC
.	.	TRBJ1-3	TRBV3-1/TRBV3-2	CASSQPGAGNTIYF	TGTGCCAGCAGCCAACCAGGGGCTGGAAACACCATATATTTT
few	.	TRBJ2-7	TRBV28	CASRRLWEQYF	TGTGCCAGCAGGAGGCTTTGGGAGCAGTACTTC
.	TRBD2	TRBJ2-5	TRBV4-1	CASSQVRSSLAGGETQYF	TGCGCCAGCAGCCAAGTTAGGTCGTCTCTAGCGGGGGGTGAGACCCAGTACTTC
.	.	TRBJ2-5	TRBV18	CASSSYRETQYF	TGTGCCAGCTCATCCTACAGGGAGACCCAGTACTTC
.	TRBD2	TRBJ2-7	TRBV6-5	CAIHERGLSQQEQYF	TGTGCCATTCACGAAAGGGGACTATCCCAGCAGGAGCAGTACTTC
.	TRBD2	TRBJ2-1	TRBV7-2	CASSPPSGGDNEQFF	TGTGCCAGCAGCCCCCCTAGCGGGGGGGACAATGAGCAGTTCTTC
.	TRBD2	TRBJ2-5	TRBV11-2	CASSLDRGGRAKETQYF	TGTGCCAGCAGCTTAGATCGGGGGGGCAGGGCAAAAGAGACCCAGTACTTC
.	.	TRBJ1-2	TRBV19	CASRWTTGYGYTF	TGTGCCAGTAGATGGACAACAGGCTATGGCTACACCTTC
.	.	TRBJ1-2	TRBV20-1	CSASLPANYGYTF	TGCAGTGCTAGTCTTCCAGCTAACTATGGCTACACCTTC
.	TRBD1	TRBJ1-1	TRBV6-6	CASSYVAGGTEAFF	TGTGCCAGCAGTTACGTCGCAGGGGGCACTGAAGCTTTCTTT
.	TRBD2	TRBJ2-5	TRBV7-3	CASSLGLAGGQETQYF	TGTGCCAGCAGCTTGGGACTAGCGGGGGGACAGGAGACCCAGTACTTC
.	.	TRBJ2-5	TRBV10-3	CAASGREQETQYF	TGTGCCGCCAGCGGACGGGAACAAGAGACCCAGTACTTC
.	TRBD1	TRBJ1-6	TRBV15	CATSRVTGGTNSPLHF	TGTGCCACCAGCAGAGTCACAGGGGGCACTAATTCACCCCTCCACTTT
.	.	TRBJ2-7	TRBV30	CAWDDGGSYEQYF	TGTGCCTGGGACGACGGGGGCTCCTACGAGCAGTACTTC
.	.	TRBJ2-1	TRBV9	CASSESPDEQFF	TGTGCCAGCAGCGAGTCTCCGGATGAGCAGTTCTTC
.	TRBD1	TRBJ1-1	TRBV30	CAWRIRDRNTEAFF	TGTGCCTGGAGGATTCGGGACAGGAACACTGAAGCTTTCTTT
once	TRBD1	TRBJ1-1	TRBV4-2	CASSRGTGDIEAFF	TGTGCCAGCAGCCGAGGGACAGGTGACATTGAAGCTTTCTTT
.	.	TRBJ2-7	TRBV7-8	CASSLAVWRDRYEQYF	TGTGCCAGCAGCTTAGCGGTTTGGCGGGACCGGTACGAGCAGTACTTC
.	TRBD2	TRBJ2-1	TRBV24-1	CATSGRAGSEQFF	TGTGCCACTAGCGGGAGGGCCGGAAGTGAGCAGTTCTTC
.	.	TRBJ1-2	TRBV4-2	CASSQGDINYGYTF	TGTGCCAGCAGCCAAGGGGACATAAACTATGGCTACACCTTC
once	.	TRBJ2-6	TRBV6-1	CASSDISSGANVLTF	TGTGCCAGCAGTGATATTAGCTCTGGGGCCAACGTCCTGACTTTC
.	TRBD1	TRBJ2-1	TRBV28	CASSSAGTGDNEQFF	TGTGCCAGCAGCTCCGCCGGGACAGGTGACAATGAGCAGTTCTTC
.	TRBD1	TRBJ1-4	TRBV19	CASSRLTGSTNEKLFF	TGTGCCAGTAGCCGACTGACAGGGTCCACTAATGAAAAACTGTTTTTT
few	.	TRBJ1-2	TRBV11-2	CASSLFGGARSGGGYTF	TGTGCCAGCAGCTTGTTCGGTGGGGCCAGGTCGGGGGGCGGCTACACCTTC
once	TRBD1	TRBJ2-2	TRBV6-1	CATTDRPNTGELFF	TGTGCCACCACGGACAGGCCGAACACCGGGGAGCTGTTTTTT
.	.	TRBJ2-7	TRBV10-3	CAISESGSSYEQYF	TGTGCCATCAGTGAGTCTGGCAGCTCCTACGAGCAGTACTTC
.	.	TRBJ2-7	TRBV21-1	CASSKGGLAGTYEQYF	TGTGCCAGCAGCAAAGGGGGACTAGCGGGCACCTACGAGCAGTACTTC
once	.	TRBJ1-5	TRBV28	CASSPPPGSTGQPQHF	TGTGCCAGCAGCCCACCCCCCGGGAGCACGGGCCAGCCCCAGCATTTT
.	TRBD1	TRBJ1-1	TRBV10-3	CAISGTGQNTEAFF	TGTGCCATCAGTGGGACAGGCCAGAACACTGAAGCTTTCTTT
.	.	TRBJ1-4	TRBV14	CASRGGPDEKLFF	TGTGCCAGCCGGGGGGGGCCTGACGAAAAACTGTTTTTT
.	.	TRBJ2-7	TRBV5-4	CASSLRQGYEQYF	TGTGCCAGCAGCCTACGTCAGGGCTACGAGCAGTACTTC
.	.	TRBJ1-6	TRBV7-3	CASSLNQGGNSPLHF	TGTGCCAGCAGCTTAAATCAGGGAGGTAATTCACCCCTCCACTTT
.	.	TRBJ1-4	TRBV4-2	CASSQRTGSEKLFF	TGTGCCAGCAGCCAACGAACAGGGAGTGAAAAACTGTTTTTT